Listed below are T cell receptor beta chains from one sample, sequenced in a study of blood T cell repertoires in COVID-19. Assay: immunoSEQ multiplex PCR; the TCRdb copy retains only in-frame clones and omits some. Counted here are about 130,000 clones, just under 85% occurring once; the ten biggest clones make up roughly 3%. The sequencing input was peripheral blood. The receptors were sampled from an elderly woman with acute or convalescent COVID-19. The CDR3 runs from the conserved cysteine through the conserved F or W. A D gene is named only where the DNA matches it firmly. Not all rows give a size; the values are once, few, many and, for expanded clones, a class.

J | V | size | D | CDR3 | DNA
TRBJ1-2 | TRBV7-3 | - | TRBD1 | CASSLQQGIGYTF | TGTGCCAGCAGCTTACAACAGGGGATTGGCTACACCTTC
TRBJ1-2 | TRBV7-3 | - | - | CASSAHRSYGYTF | TGTGCCAGCAGCGCGCACAGATCCTATGGCTACACCTTC
TRBJ1-2 | TRBV4-2 | - | TRBD1 | CASSQEVLGQGHYGYTF | TGTGCCAGCAGCCAAGAAGTTTTGGGACAGGGACACTATGGCTACACCTTC
TRBJ1-1 | TRBV5-6 | - | TRBD1 | CASNRGGMNTEAFF | TGTGCCAGCAACAGGGGGGGGATGAACACTGAAGCTTTCTTT
TRBJ1-4 | TRBV5-6 | - | TRBD1 | CASQDRGTANEKLFF | TGTGCCAGCCAGGACAGGGGGACCGCTAATGAAAAACTGTTTTTT
TRBJ2-7 | TRBV10-3 | - | - | CAISDVEDEQYF | TGTGCCATCAGTGATGTGGAGGACGAGCAGTACTTC
TRBJ1-1 | TRBV27 | - | - | CASSSREGYTEAFF | TGTGCCAGCAGTTCCCGGGAGGGTTACACTGAAGCTTTCTTT
TRBJ1-5 | TRBV3-1/TRBV3-2 | - | - | CASSQDVTGNRPQHF | TGTGCCAGCAGCCAAGATGTGACCGGGAATCGACCCCAGCATTTT
TRBJ1-3 | TRBV9 | few | - | CASSAGEANTIYF | TGTGCCAGCAGCGCGGGAGAGGCGAACACCATATATTTT
TRBJ2-5 | TRBV10-3 | - | - | CAISESIVDLETQYF | TGTGCCATCAGTGAGTCTATTGTAGATCTAGAGACCCAGTACTTC
TRBJ1-1 | TRBV12-3/TRBV12-4 | - | - | CASSLGGEAFF | TGTGCCAGCAGTTTGGGAGGTGAAGCTTTCTTT
TRBJ1-1 | TRBV2 | - | - | CASTLENMNTEAFF | TGTGCCAGCACCCTGGAGAATATGAACACTGAAGCTTTCTTT
TRBJ1-1 | TRBV7-9 | - | - | CASSQTEAFF | TGTGCCAGCAGCCAGACTGAAGCTTTCTTT
TRBJ1-5 | TRBV21-1 | - | - | CVNTNRGVGQPQHF | TGTGTCAATACCAACAGGGGAGTAGGTCAGCCCCAGCATTTT
TRBJ2-7 | TRBV19 | - | TRBD1 | CASSMTGQGPYEQYF | TGTGCCAGTAGTATGACGGGACAGGGGCCCTACGAGCAGTACTTC
TRBJ1-2 | TRBV6-7 | - | - | CASQLRGSVGYTF | TGTGCCAGCCAATTAAGGGGTTCCGTGGGCTACACCTTC
TRBJ1-1 | TRBV12-3/TRBV12-4 | - | - | CASIQGPTEAFF | TGTGCCAGCATCCAGGGGCCCACTGAAGCTTTCTTT
TRBJ2-5 | TRBV2 | - | - | CASSEDRGFEKTQYF | TGTGCCAGCAGTGAGGACCGAGGGTTCGAAAAGACCCAGTACTTC
TRBJ1-3 | TRBV5-1 | - | TRBD1 | CASSQWDSSGNTIYF | TGCGCCAGCAGTCAATGGGACAGCTCTGGAAACACCATATATTTT
TRBJ1-4 | TRBV5-1 | - | - | CASSSGSGGSVREKLFF | TGCGCCAGCAGCTCGGGAAGTGGAGGGAGCGTAAGGGAAAAACTGTTTTTT
TRBJ2-5 | TRBV18 | - | - | CASSPGPGLGETQYF | TGTGCCAGCTCACCAGGGCCAGGGTTGGGAGAGACCCAGTACTTC
TRBJ2-2 | TRBV3-1/TRBV3-2 | - | TRBD2 | CASSHGLAENTGELFF | TGTGCCAGCAGCCATGGACTAGCGGAGAACACCGGGGAGCTGTTTTTT
TRBJ1-5 | TRBV9 | - | TRBD1 | CASSPRDSTPYSNQPQHF | TGTGCCAGCAGCCCCCGGGACAGTACGCCTTATAGCAATCAGCCCCAGCATTTT
TRBJ2-3 | TRBV6-5 | - | TRBD1 | CASARTGGTDTQYF | TGTGCCAGCGCTCGGACAGGGGGGACAGATACGCAGTATTTT